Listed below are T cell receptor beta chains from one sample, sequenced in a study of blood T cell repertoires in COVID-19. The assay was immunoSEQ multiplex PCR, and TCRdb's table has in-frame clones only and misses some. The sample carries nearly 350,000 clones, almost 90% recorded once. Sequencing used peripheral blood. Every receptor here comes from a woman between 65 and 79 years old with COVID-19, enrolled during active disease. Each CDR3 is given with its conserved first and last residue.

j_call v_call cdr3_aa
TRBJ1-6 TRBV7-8 CASMLLGGQGSSPLHF
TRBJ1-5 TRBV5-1 CASSLGPTSRGNQPQHF
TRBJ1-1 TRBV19 CASSIDWEAEAFF
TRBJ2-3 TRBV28 CASSEFSSTDTQYF
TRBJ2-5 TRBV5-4 CASSRTSGGGSGETQYF
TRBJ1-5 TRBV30 CAWSIPGGYQPQHF
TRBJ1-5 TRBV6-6 CASSDLAGGTQHF
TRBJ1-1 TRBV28 CASSLVSGTGTSEAFF
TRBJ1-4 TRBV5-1 CASSSLNFPNEKLFF
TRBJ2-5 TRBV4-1 CASSQLVEQAETQYF
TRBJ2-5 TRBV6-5 CASSPIRGGTQYF
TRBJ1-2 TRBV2 CASSDWALDYGYTF
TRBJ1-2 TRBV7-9 CASSLKSGGQNYGYTF
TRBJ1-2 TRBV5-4 CASSPGGSGYTF